Sequencing of this TCR beta chain was carried out in a study of blood T cell repertoires in COVID-19 (dated by TCRdb to between 2020 and 2021). With regard to the full study: Samples covering the acute and convalescent phases of COVID-19 were provided by collaborators in the United States, Italy and Spain. Samples came from the ongoing ImmuneRACE study (first 160 participants) plus 1,254 subjects from 6 global collaborators. A de-identified subject ID, COVID-19 status, age in years and sex were almost always included in the sample metadata. The dataset comprised deeply sampled blood TCRbeta repertoires from subjects exposed to, actively infected with, or recovered from COVID-19. Where available, HLA class I and class II types were taken from metadata supplied by the sample provider and were not determined by assay-based typing. The prospective study material was composed of cDNA or gDNA derived from T cells, B-cell-depleted T cells, or PBMCs. The repertoires were released in a freely available public database intended as a resource for research on the immune response to SARS-CoV-2.

Whole blood was collected in K2EDTA tubes by collaborating institutions according to the institutions' own protocols. For TCRbeta analysis, collaborators shipped samples in one of three forms: frozen whole blood, isolated PBMCs, or DNA extracted from either of those sample types. For this clone: The antigen it binds to is not known. Base quality data are lacking; no much larger clone is found one base away.

TCRbeta CDR3 regions were amplified from genomic DNA using the immunoSEQ Assay, a bias-controlled multiplex PCR. As for the original processing: The number of nucleated cells in each sample was estimated from the amplification of reference gene primers within the assay. To quantify the absolute abundance of each unique TCRbeta CDR3 rearrangement, sequence reads were collapsed and filtered. For each sample, productive Simpson clonality was calculated as the square root of Simpson's diversity index across productive rearrangements. Not all clones reach the TCRdb copy of this immuneACCESS table, which keeps in-frame sequences only. Checked studies attribute under half of the gap to unresolved V genes and leave the rest unexplained. The V and J calls and clone size come from that table; D and trimming were worked out from the DNA. The sample data list hundreds of thousands of clones, and over 75% of these were observed just once. Clones ranked in the top ten supply 7.9% of the sample.

Overall results and qualifications from the work: The quantity of clinical and demographic metadata differed by source and by participant and was supplied without curation.

The sequenced sample was peripheral blood. This clonotype was sampled from a woman at least 80 years old with acute or convalescent COVID-19.

CDR3 protein: CAISPDSPNEKLFF. Read as DNA, the sequence is TGTGCCATCAGCCCGGACAGCCCTAATGAAAAACTGTTTTTT. This receptor chain uses TRBV10-3 and TRBJ1-4; tentative D gene TRBD1, with 6 bases matching. Deletion took 6 bases off V and 3 bases off J, with a span of 11 bases between the germline ends. The CDR3 contains 14 residues, cysteine and phenylalanine counted. Only CDR3 DNA is held: 42 bases, read in frame from base 1. From the germline V gene, CDR1 is ENHRY and CDR2 is SYGVKD.